These 8 T cell receptor beta chains originate from one sample sequenced in a study of cytomegalovirus exposure and HLA in healthy donors. Both 60 Vbeta primers and 13 Jbeta primers went into the PCR. Here immunoSEQ multiplex PCR was the method, and the copy in TCRdb shows in-frame clones only, minus some. The sample includes about 300,000 clones, 80% to 90% of them seen just once. Sequences were obtained from PBMCs. The receptor source for this set is a man between 40 and 49 years old in good health and CMV-seropositive.

The gene calls are TRBV29-1 and TRBJ2-1; D may be TRBD2 (6 bases). Between the trimmed V and J ends, which lost 4 bases and 7 bases, there was a span of 17 bases. This CDR3 has 14 amino acids. The germline V gene encodes CDR1 SQVTM and CDR2 ANQGSEA. CDR3 sequence (DNA): TGCAGCGTTGTAGGAGGGGTTCGAGGGAATGAGCAGTTCTTC. This encodes CSVVGGVRGNEQFF.

The count of this clone is one. This chain joins TRBV30 and TRBJ1-4, with D unresolved. Germline loops: CDR1 GTSNPN, CDR2 SVGIG (reference sequence). V lost 4 bases and J lost 5, with 8 bases in between. The CDR3 extends over 12 amino acids. The CDR3 spells CAWTGTNEKLFF. The CDR3 nucleotides read TGTGCCTGGACAGGTACGAATGAAAAACTGTTTTTT.

V gene TRBV5-4 combines with J gene TRBJ2-5; 9 nucleotides agree with TRBD1. The J call is uncertain, as TRBJ2-7 better fits the DNA end. Per the germline V gene, CDR1 is SGHNT and CDR2 is YYREEE (reference sequence). The CDR3 has 14 amino acids. The DNA of the CDR3 is TGTGCCAGCAGCCCCAGGGACAGGGAATACGAGCAGTACTTC. It codes for CASSPRDREYEQYF.

This chain connects TRBV5-1 to TRBJ2-7, with TRBD2 identical over 11 bases. Trimming took 0 bases from V and 2 from J; bases not matched to a gene: 1. Germline values: CDR1 SGHRS, CDR2 YFSETQ. CDR3 length: 15 amino acids. The DNA of the CDR3 is TGCGCCAGCAGCTTGGGACTAGCGGGGACCTACGAGCAGTACTTC. It codes for CASSLGLAGTYEQYF.

The chain links TRBV28 to TRBJ2-7; 12 bases are a match to TRBD2. This CDR3 has 15 amino acids. CDR1 and CDR2 (germline): MDHEN, SYDVKM. Trimming cost V 5 bases and J 4 bases; bases outside gene matches: 6. CDR3 amino acids: CASSQLAGGEYEQYF. In DNA form, the CDR3 reads TGTGCCAGCAGTCAACTAGCGGGGGGTGAATACGAGCAGTACTTC.

The chain uses TRBV6-5 and TRBJ2-1; D is unclear. This CDR3 has 12 residues. Deletions cut 8 bases from V and 0 bases from J, with 5 bases between. Germline V lookup: CDR1 MNHEY, CDR2 SVGAGI. CDR3 nucleotides: TGTGCCAGCCTCGGCTCCTACAATGAGCAGTTCTTC. Residues: CASLGSYNEQFF.

CDR3 nucleotides: TGCAGCGTTGATGTTAGCGGCTTTACTAGCACAGATACGCAGTATTTT. It codes for CSVDVSGFTSTDTQYF. The chain joins TRBV29-1 to TRBJ2-3; possibly TRBD2 for D (6 bases). Germline V gene sequence: CDR1 SQVTM, CDR2 ANQGSEA. The V and J ends lost 3 bases and 0 bases respectively, with 16 bases between them. The CDR3 covers 16 residues.

The CDR3 DNA reads TGTGCCAGCAGTTTCTTCCCGGGACAAAGTAAGGTCACAGATACGCAGTATTTT. This encodes CASSFFPGQSKVTDTQYF. V gene TRBV28 combines with J gene TRBJ2-3; a possible D gene is TRBD1 (6 bases). The CDR3 contains 18 residues. The ends were cut back, 3 bases at V and 2 bases at J, with 21 bases in the middle. The germline V gene has CDR1 MDHEN and CDR2 SYDVKM.